A selection of T cell receptor beta chains follows, all from one sample in a study of cytomegalovirus exposure and HLA in healthy donors. The method was immunoSEQ multiplex PCR; TCRdb's version includes in-frame clones alone and lacks a portion of them. This sample yields over 150,000 clones, of which about 75% are seen a single time; approximately 1.4% belongs to the top ten. The specimen was PBMCs. The receptors derive from a man younger than 35 in good health and CMV-seronegative. Each CDR3 is given with its conserved first and last residue. The order of the fields is J gene, V gene, D gene, clone size, CDR3 protein, CDR3 DNA. D genes are given only for firm matches. Some rows mark clone size as missing; the rest say once, few, many or name a class of expanded clone.

J: TRBJ1-4
V: TRBV2
D: NA
size: NA
CDR3: CASSDGEATNEKLFF
DNA: TGTGCCAGCAGTGACGGGGAGGCAACTAATGAAAAACTGTTTTTT

J: TRBJ2-7
V: TRBV7-9
D: TRBD2
size: NA
CDR3: CASSLGASGLIFSYEQYF
DNA: TGTGCCAGCAGCTTAGGCGCTAGCGGCCTGATTTTTTCCTACGAGCAGTACTTC

J: TRBJ1-5
V: TRBV18
D: NA
size: NA
CDR3: CASSGGGQGYRQPQHF
DNA: TGTGCCAGCTCCGGGGGGGGGCAGGGCTATCGGCAGCCCCAGCATTTT

J: TRBJ2-7
V: TRBV11-2
D: NA
size: few
CDR3: CASSLGLGGEQYF
DNA: TGTGCCAGCAGCTTAGGGTTGGGAGGCGAGCAGTACTTC

J: TRBJ1-1
V: TRBV30
D: TRBD1
size: NA
CDR3: CAWGTGRNTEAFF
DNA: TGTGCCTGGGGGACAGGTCGAAACACTGAAGCTTTCTTT

J: TRBJ1-1
V: TRBV6-5
D: NA
size: NA
CDR3: CASTHSGEAFF
DNA: TGTGCCAGCACCCACTCAGGGGAGGCTTTCTTT

J: TRBJ2-7
V: TRBV11-2
D: NA
size: NA
CDR3: CASSLPSYEQYF
DNA: TGTGCCAGCAGCCTTCCCTCCTACGAGCAGTACTTC

J: TRBJ1-1
V: TRBV11-1
D: NA
size: NA
CDR3: CASSFGRGAEAFF
DNA: TGTGCCAGCAGCTTTGGGCGGGGAGCAGAAGCTTTCTTT

J: TRBJ2-3
V: TRBV5-5
D: TRBD2
size: NA
CDR3: CASSSQREVADTQYF
DNA: TGTGCCAGCAGCTCCCAGCGGGAGGTGGCAGATACGCAGTATTTT

J: TRBJ1-5
V: TRBV7-9
D: TRBD1
size: NA
CDR3: CASSRGTGNQPQHF
DNA: TGTGCCAGCAGCCGGGGGACAGGCAATCAGCCCCAGCATTTT

J: TRBJ2-5
V: TRBV6-5
D: NA
size: once
CDR3: CASSYFLAQETQYF
DNA: TGTGCCAGCAGTTACTTCCTGGCCCAAGAGACCCAGTACTTC

J: TRBJ2-7
V: TRBV27
D: TRBD2
size: NA
CDR3: CASSPGTRSYEQYF
DNA: TGTGCCAGCAGTCCTGGGACTAGGAGCTACGAGCAGTACTTC

J: TRBJ2-5
V: TRBV6-1
D: TRBD2
size: NA
CDR3: CGGGLAGNQETQYF
DNA: TGTGGGGGGGGACTAGCGGGGAACCAAGAGACCCAGTACTTC

J: TRBJ1-2
V: TRBV19
D: NA
size: NA
CDR3: CASTAGSNYGYTF
DNA: TGTGCCAGTACCGCGGGGTCTAACTATGGCTACACCTTC

J: TRBJ2-1
V: TRBV4-1
D: TRBD2
size: NA
CDR3: CASSPTSGLSSYNEQFF
DNA: TGCGCCAGCAGCCCTACTAGCGGGCTAAGCTCCTACAATGAGCAGTTCTTC

J: TRBJ2-1
V: TRBV19
D: TRBD2
size: NA
CDR3: CASSRLAGGFNEQFF
DNA: TGTGCCAGTAGTAGACTAGCGGGAGGATTCAATGAGCAGTTCTTC

J: TRBJ2-5
V: TRBV5-4
D: TRBD2
size: NA
CDR3: CASSLAGRGQETQYF
DNA: TGTGCCAGCAGCTTGGCTGGGCGGGGGCAAGAGACCCAGTACTTC

J: TRBJ2-7
V: TRBV27
D: NA
size: NA
CDR3: CASTIRQGPYEQYF
DNA: TGTGCCAGCACAATCCGCCAGGGTCCCTACGAGCAGTACTTC

J: TRBJ2-3
V: TRBV5-4
D: TRBD2
size: NA
CDR3: CASSLRAGADTQYF
DNA: TGTGCCAGCAGCCTCCGAGCGGGAGCGGATACGCAGTATTTT

J: TRBJ2-5
V: TRBV7-9
D: NA
size: NA
CDR3: CSSSLWASAAQETQYF
DNA: TGTTCCAGCAGCTTATGGGCTAGCGCAGCCCAAGAGACCCAGTACTTC

J: TRBJ2-7
V: TRBV4-3
D: NA
size: NA
CDR3: CASSQDRGFSYEQYF
DNA: TGCGCCAGCAGCCAAGATAGAGGGTTTAGCTACGAGCAGTACTTC

J: TRBJ2-3
V: TRBV6-4
D: TRBD2
size: NA
CDR3: CASSEESSGSSDTQYF
DNA: TGTGCCAGCAGTGAAGAGAGTAGCGGGAGCTCAGATACGCAGTATTTT

J: TRBJ2-7
V: TRBV19
D: NA
size: NA
CDR3: CASGRDLTYEQYF
DNA: TGTGCCAGTGGGCGGGACCTAACCTACGAGCAGTACTTC

J: TRBJ1-2
V: TRBV18
D: TRBD1
size: NA
CDR3: CASSPGQGAVYGYTF
DNA: TGTGCCAGCTCACCCGGACAGGGGGCCGTCTATGGCTACACCTTC

J: TRBJ2-1
V: TRBV10-2
D: TRBD2
size: NA
CDR3: CASGGLATYNEQFF
DNA: TGCGCCAGCGGGGGACTAGCGACCTACAATGAGCAGTTCTTC

J: TRBJ2-7
V: TRBV27
D: TRBD1
size: NA
CDR3: CASSLYSRRGRFHEQYF
DNA: TGTGCCAGCAGTTTATATAGCCGCAGGGGGCGCTTCCACGAGCAGTACTTC

J: TRBJ1-1
V: TRBV6-1
D: TRBD1
size: NA
CDR3: CASSAGTGIRGEAFF
DNA: TGTGCCAGCAGTGCCGGGACAGGGATCCGAGGTGAAGCTTTCTTT

J: TRBJ2-5
V: TRBV7-7
D: TRBD1
size: NA
CDR3: CASTTGAQETQYF
DNA: TGTGCTAGCACCACAGGGGCTCAAGAGACCCAGTACTTC

J: TRBJ2-2
V: TRBV7-2
D: NA
size: NA
CDR3: CASSLDRERTGELFF
DNA: TGTGCCAGCAGCTTAGACCGGGAAAGGACCGGGGAGCTGTTTTTT

J: TRBJ2-2
V: TRBV14
D: TRBD2
size: NA
CDR3: CASSQGAGVGTGELFF
DNA: TGTGCCAGCAGCCAGGGAGCGGGAGTTGGCACCGGGGAGCTGTTTTTT

J: TRBJ1-1
V: TRBV18
D: TRBD1
size: NA
CDR3: CASSRGEDRDAFF
DNA: TGTGCCAGCTCAAGGGGGGAGGACAGGGACGCTTTCTTT

J: TRBJ1-2
V: TRBV7-9
D: NA
size: NA
CDR3: CSSSLAGVLNYGYTF
DNA: TGTTCCAGCAGCTTAGCGGGAGTTCTTAACTATGGCTACACCTTC

J: TRBJ2-7
V: TRBV7-9
D: NA
size: once
CDR3: CASSLVGADEQYF
DNA: TGTGCCAGCAGCTTAGTGGGGGCGGACGAGCAGTACTTC

J: TRBJ1-2
V: TRBV28
D: TRBD1
size: NA
CDR3: CASSSDRLDGGYTF
DNA: TGTGCCAGCAGTTCGGACAGGTTGGATGGTGGCTACACCTTC

J: TRBJ2-1
V: TRBV4-3
D: NA
size: NA
CDR3: CASSQTQGWGEQFF
DNA: TGCGCCAGCAGCCAGACCCAGGGGTGGGGTGAGCAGTTCTTC

J: TRBJ2-7
V: TRBV15
D: TRBD2
size: NA
CDR3: CATSRAGLAFAREQYF
DNA: TGTGCCACCAGCAGAGCGGGACTAGCGTTCGCGCGGGAACAGTACTTC

J: TRBJ2-7
V: TRBV27
D: NA
size: NA
CDR3: CASRIGADRYEQYF
DNA: TGTGCCAGCAGGATAGGGGCGGATCGATACGAGCAGTACTTC

J: TRBJ2-3
V: TRBV27
D: NA
size: NA
CDR3: CASSSLASATQYF
DNA: TGTGCCAGCAGTTCTCTAGCTTCAGCTACGCAGTATTTT

J: TRBJ2-1
V: TRBV7-2
D: NA
size: NA
CDR3: CASSSNSGEQFF
DNA: TGTGCCAGCAGCTCCAATAGTGGTGAGCAGTTCTTC

J: TRBJ1-3
V: TRBV7-8
D: TRBD1
size: few
CDR3: CARGTGDAHGENTIYF
DNA: TGTGCCAGGGGGACAGGGGACGCTCACGGGGAAAACACCATATATTTT

J: TRBJ1-1
V: TRBV5-6
D: NA
size: NA
CDR3: CASSLPGNLEAFF
DNA: TGTGCCAGCAGCTTGCCCGGGAATCTTGAAGCTTTCTTT

J: TRBJ2-1
V: TRBV19
D: TRBD2
size: NA
CDR3: CASTLLGGSNEQFF
DNA: TGTGCCAGTACCCTTCTAGGCGGGAGCAATGAGCAGTTCTTC

J: TRBJ1-3
V: TRBV28
D: NA
size: NA
CDR3: CASSLLGNTIYF
DNA: TGTGCCAGCAGCCTACTTGGAAACACCATATATTTT

J: TRBJ1-1
V: TRBV30
D: NA
size: NA
CDR3: CAWSPLNTEAFF
DNA: TGTGCCTGGAGTCCGTTGAACACTGAAGCTTTCTTT

J: TRBJ1-4
V: TRBV20-1
D: NA
size: NA
CDR3: CSARVVPGSAF
DNA: TGCAGTGCTAGAGTTGTGCCAGGGTCCGCCTTT

J: TRBJ2-7
V: TRBV19
D: TRBD2
size: few
CDR3: CASSSSGRALGNYEQYF
DNA: TGTGCCAGTAGTAGCAGCGGGAGGGCCCTCGGGAACTACGAGCAGTACTTC

J: TRBJ2-3
V: TRBV19
D: TRBD2
size: NA
CDR3: CASISGEGTDTQYF
DNA: TGTGCCAGTATATCGGGGGAGGGAACAGATACGCAGTATTTT